The clone carrying this TCR beta chain was observed many times. Its antigen is still unknown. Germline values: CDR1 SEHNR, CDR2 FQNEAQ (reference sequence). Deletions cut 5 bases from V and 7 bases from J, with 18 bases between. This CDR3 region has 15 residues. In the library, individual cDNA molecules carried attached unique molecular identifiers. Each CDR3 protein is one row after TCRdb ran MiXCR on the 5' RACE reads. Seen here are 20,000 to 25,000 distinct CDR3 sequences, about 5.1% observed once, and the top ten hold around 10%. This record comes from a study of early T cells in non-severe SARS-CoV-2 infection. Study-wide background: Bulk RNA taken from unsorted whole blood was sequenced, leaving chains unpaired. The study's findings and limits: Private and CD4 specificities were missed by VDJdb matching, skewed to anti-spike CD8.

The chain has TRBV7-9 and TRBJ2-1; D is undetermined. The source of this sequence is an adult who was a healthcare worker with PCR-confirmed SARS-CoV-2 infection or an uninfected control (not recorded which). Sequenced sample: whole blood. CDR3: CASSPVFQTLNEQFF. In nucleotides, the CDR3 is TGTGCCAGCAGCCCAGTGTTTCAGACCTTAAATGAGCAGTTCTTC. Full variable domain (rest looked up from reference TRBV7-9 and TRBJ2-1): DTGVSQNPRHKITKRGQNVTFRCDPISEHNRLYWYRQTLGQGPEFLTYFQNEAQLEKSRLLSDRFSAERPKGSFSTLEIQRTEQGDSAMYLCASSPVFQTLNEQFFGPGTRLTVL.